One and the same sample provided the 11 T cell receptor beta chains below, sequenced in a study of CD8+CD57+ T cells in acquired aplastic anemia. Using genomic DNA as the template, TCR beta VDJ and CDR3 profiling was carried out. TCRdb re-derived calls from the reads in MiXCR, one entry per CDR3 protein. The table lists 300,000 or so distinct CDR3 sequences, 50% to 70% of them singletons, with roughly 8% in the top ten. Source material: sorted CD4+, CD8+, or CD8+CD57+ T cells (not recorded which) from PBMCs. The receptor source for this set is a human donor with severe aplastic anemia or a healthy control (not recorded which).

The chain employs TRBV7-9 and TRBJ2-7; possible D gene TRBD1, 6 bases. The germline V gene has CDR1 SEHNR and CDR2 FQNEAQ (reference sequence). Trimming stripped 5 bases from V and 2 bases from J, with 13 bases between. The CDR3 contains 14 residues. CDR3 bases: TGTGCCAGCAGCGCTTCAGGGGCCACCTACGAGCAGTACTTC. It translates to CASSASGATYEQYF.

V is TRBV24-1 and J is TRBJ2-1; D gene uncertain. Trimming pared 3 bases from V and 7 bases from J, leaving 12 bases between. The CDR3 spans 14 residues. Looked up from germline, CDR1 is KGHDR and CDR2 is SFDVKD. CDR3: CATSDVTSRNEQFF. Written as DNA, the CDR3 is TGTGCCACCAGTGATGTGACGTCGAGGAATGAGCAGTTCTTC.

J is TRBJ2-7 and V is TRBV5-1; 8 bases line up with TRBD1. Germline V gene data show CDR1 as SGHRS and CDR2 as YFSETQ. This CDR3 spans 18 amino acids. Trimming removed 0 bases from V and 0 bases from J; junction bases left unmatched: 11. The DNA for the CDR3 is TGCGCCAGCAGCTTGGGGCTCCGACAGGGGCCTAGCTCCTACGAGCAGTACTTC. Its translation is CASSLGLRQGPSSYEQYF.

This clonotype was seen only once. This chain's CDR3 is CSLPGTKGEKLFF. DNA for the CDR3: TGCAGCCTTCCGGGGACGAAGGGTGAAAAACTGTTTTTT. The gene calls are TRBV29-1 and TRBJ1-4, with a weak D call TRBD1 (5 bases). V was shortened by 8 bases and J by 7 bases, with 17 bases between the two germline ends. The CDR3 is 13 residues long. Germline-derived CDR1 and CDR2 are SQVTM and ANQGSEA.

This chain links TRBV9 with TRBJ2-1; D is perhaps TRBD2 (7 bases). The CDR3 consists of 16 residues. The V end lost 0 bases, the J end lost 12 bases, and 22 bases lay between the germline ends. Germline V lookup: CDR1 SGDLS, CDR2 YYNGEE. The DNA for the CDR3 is TGTGCCAGCAGCGTAGGAGGGCGGGGGCGCACAGATACGCAGTTCTTC. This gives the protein CASSVGGRGRTDTQFF.

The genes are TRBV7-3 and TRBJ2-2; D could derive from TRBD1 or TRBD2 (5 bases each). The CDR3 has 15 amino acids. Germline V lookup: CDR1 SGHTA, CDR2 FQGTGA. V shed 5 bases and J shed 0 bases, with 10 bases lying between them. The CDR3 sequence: CASSSWGSNTGELFF. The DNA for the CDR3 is TGTGCCAGCAGCAGCTGGGGGTCGAACACCGGGGAGCTGTTTTTT.

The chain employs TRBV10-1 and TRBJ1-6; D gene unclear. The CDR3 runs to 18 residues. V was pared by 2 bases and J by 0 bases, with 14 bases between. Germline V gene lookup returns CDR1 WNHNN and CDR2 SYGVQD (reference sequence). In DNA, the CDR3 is TGCGCCAGCAGTGAGCCTCTGCAGCTGTGCTCCTATAATTCACCCCTCCACTTT. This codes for CASSEPLQLCSYNSPLHF.

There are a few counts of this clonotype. DNA for the CDR3: TGCGCCAGCAGCTACGGCGGCGAGCAGTACTTC. Amino acids: CASSYGGEQYF. The rearrangement joins TRBV5-1 to TRBJ2-7; D not resolved. The CDR3 runs 11 residues. The ends were cut back, 3 bases at V and 6 bases at J, with 7 bases in the middle. CDR1 and CDR2 from the germline V gene are SGHRS and YFSETQ.

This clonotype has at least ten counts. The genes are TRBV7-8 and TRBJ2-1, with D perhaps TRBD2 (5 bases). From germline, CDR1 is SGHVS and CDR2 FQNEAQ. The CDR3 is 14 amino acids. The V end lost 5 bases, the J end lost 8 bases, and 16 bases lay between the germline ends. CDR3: CASSPGVTSHEQFF. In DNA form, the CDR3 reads TGTGCCAGCAGCCCCGGGGTAACCTCCCATGAGCAGTTCTTC. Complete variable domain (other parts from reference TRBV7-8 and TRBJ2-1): GAGVSQSPRYKVAKRGQDVALRCDPISGHVSLFWYQQALGQGPEFLTYFQNEAQLDKSGLPSDRFFAERPEGSVSTLKIQRTQQEDSAVYLCASSPGVTSHEQFFGPGTRLTVL.

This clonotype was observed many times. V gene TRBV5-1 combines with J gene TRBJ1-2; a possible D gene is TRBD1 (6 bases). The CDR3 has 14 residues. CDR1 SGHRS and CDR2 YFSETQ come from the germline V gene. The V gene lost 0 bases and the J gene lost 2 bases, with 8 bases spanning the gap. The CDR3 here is CASSLDGGNYGYTF. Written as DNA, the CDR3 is TGCGCCAGCAGCTTGGACGGGGGCAACTATGGCTACACCTTC. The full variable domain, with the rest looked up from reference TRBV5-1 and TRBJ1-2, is KAGVTQTPRYLIKTRGQQVTLSCSPISGHRSVSWYQQTPGQGLQFLFEYFSETQRNKGNFPGRFSGRQFSNSRSEMNVSTLELGDSALYLCASSLDGGNYGYTFGSGTRLTVV.

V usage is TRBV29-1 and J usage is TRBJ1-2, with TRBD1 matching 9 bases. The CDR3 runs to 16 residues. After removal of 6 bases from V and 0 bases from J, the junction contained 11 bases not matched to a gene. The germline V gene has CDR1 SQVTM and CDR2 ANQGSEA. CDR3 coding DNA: TGCAGCGTGGGCACCGGGACAGGGTTCTCTAACTATGGCTACACCTTC. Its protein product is CSVGTGTGFSNYGYTF.